This T cell receptor (beta chain) derives from a study of cytomegalovirus exposure and HLA in healthy donors. From germline, CDR1 is GTSNPN and CDR2 SVGIG (reference sequence). The ends lost 4 bases at V and 0 bases at J; junction bases unmatched: 11. This CDR3 has 17 amino acids. Sequencing was performed with immunoSEQ multiplex PCR; in TCRdb, only in-frame clones are kept and a portion is missing. The sample holds 200,000 or so clones, 65% to 90% seen once. Study-level findings and limits: The classifier reportedly diagnosed cytomegalovirus status with high specificity and sensitivity.

Details on this clone: Its specificity is not known.

Material: PBMCs. The rearrangement links TRBV30 to TRBJ1-4; 7 nucleotides align to TRBD1. This clonotype originated in a woman in her thirties in good health and CMV-seropositive. The CDR3 protein is CAWNSYRGTTTNEKLFF. CDR3 nucleotides: TGTGCCTGGAACTCGTACAGGGGAACAACAACTAATGAAAAACTGTTTTTT.